These T cell receptor beta chains were read from a single sample in a study of T-cell reconstitution after alpha-beta-depleted transplantation in children. In TCRdb, the PCR reads were re-called with MiXCR into one record per CDR3 protein. The top ten hold more than 20% of the sample, which has some 120,000 distinct CDR3 sequences, about 9.9% seen once. This specimen consisted of PBMCs, mostly from graft donor cells, obtained 180 days after TCRalphabeta/CD19-depleted stem cell transplant. These receptors were obtained from a girl in the first two years of life who had a stem cell transplant for combined immunodeficiency, so the T cells may come from the graft donor. CDR3s include the opening cysteine and the closing phenylalanine or tryptophan. Each record gives: CDR3 protein, CDR3 DNA, D gene, J gene, V gene, clone size. D genes are given only for firm matches. The listing skips clone size in some rows; elsewhere it reads once, few, many or a size class.

cdr3_aa: CSVGGQGINEQYF; cdr3_nt: TGCAGCGTTGGGGGACAGGGGATCAACGAGCAGTACTTC; d_call: TRBD1; j_call: TRBJ2-7; v_call: TRBV29-1; clone_size: many
cdr3_aa: CSATRGRVTGELFF; cdr3_nt: TGCAGTGCTACGAGGGGCCGAGTCACCGGGGAGCTGTTTTTT; d_call: NA; j_call: TRBJ2-2; v_call: TRBV20-1; clone_size: NA
cdr3_aa: CSARARPSYEQYF; cdr3_nt: TGCAGTGCTAGAGCTAGACCTTCCTACGAGCAGTACTTC; d_call: NA; j_call: TRBJ2-7; v_call: TRBV20-1; clone_size: few
cdr3_aa: CASSLAILAGTYEQYF; cdr3_nt: TGTGCCAGCAGCTTGGCTATTTTAGCGGGCACGTACGAGCAGTACTTC; d_call: TRBD2; j_call: TRBJ2-7; v_call: TRBV5-5; clone_size: NA
cdr3_aa: CSVEDRGVTDTQYF; cdr3_nt: TGCAGCGTTGAAGATCGGGGTGTCACAGATACGCAGTATTTT; d_call: NA; j_call: TRBJ2-3; v_call: TRBV29-1; clone_size: few
cdr3_aa: CASSLRAGVARDYEQYF; cdr3_nt: TGTGCCAGCAGCCTAAGAGCAGGGGTCGCCCGAGACTACGAGCAGTACTTC; d_call: NA; j_call: TRBJ2-7; v_call: TRBV3-1; clone_size: NA
cdr3_aa: CASSPSGTSGVTDTQYF; cdr3_nt: TGTGCCAGTAGTCCGAGTGGGACTAGCGGGGTCACAGATACGCAGTATTTT; d_call: TRBD2; j_call: TRBJ2-3; v_call: TRBV19; clone_size: NA
cdr3_aa: CASSPWEGAWDEQYF; cdr3_nt: TGCGCCAGCAGCCCCTGGGAGGGGGCCTGGGACGAGCAGTACTTC; d_call: NA; j_call: TRBJ2-7; v_call: TRBV5-1; clone_size: NA
cdr3_aa: CASSLETGEDTQYF; cdr3_nt: TGTGCCAGCAGCTTAGAGACAGGGGAAGATACGCAGTATTTT; d_call: TRBD1; j_call: TRBJ2-3; v_call: TRBV11-1; clone_size: few
cdr3_aa: CSGSLDGYTF; cdr3_nt: TGCAGCGGCTCGCTTGATGGCTACACCTTC; d_call: NA; j_call: TRBJ1-2; v_call: TRBV20-1; clone_size: few
cdr3_aa: CSAQYPDTQYF; cdr3_nt: TGCAGTGCCCAATATCCGGATACGCAGTATTTT; d_call: NA; j_call: TRBJ2-3; v_call: TRBV20-1; clone_size: many
cdr3_aa: CASSPQGTGYTF; cdr3_nt: TGTGCCAGCAGCCCACAGGGGACGGGCTACACCTTC; d_call: TRBD1; j_call: TRBJ1-2; v_call: TRBV5-6; clone_size: NA
cdr3_aa: CASSLGTIGYF; cdr3_nt: TGTGCCAGCAGCCTCGGGACAATCGGGTACTTC; d_call: NA; j_call: TRBJ2-7; v_call: TRBV6-6; clone_size: few
cdr3_aa: CASSDNFSYEQYF; cdr3_nt: TGTGCCAGCAGTGATAACTTCTCCTACGAGCAGTACTTC; d_call: NA; j_call: TRBJ2-7; v_call: TRBV25-1; clone_size: NA
cdr3_aa: CASTPSGVRVHEQFF; cdr3_nt: TGTGCCAGCACCCCTTCGGGGGTCAGGGTCCATGAGCAGTTCTTC; d_call: NA; j_call: TRBJ2-1; v_call: TRBV27; clone_size: NA
cdr3_aa: CASSRTRTQYF; cdr3_nt: TGTGCCAGCAGCCGCACGCGGACCCAGTACTTC; d_call: NA; j_call: TRBJ2-5; v_call: TRBV12-3/TRBV12-4; clone_size: many
cdr3_aa: CASSYDRAYEQYF; cdr3_nt: TGTGCCAGCAGTTACGACAGGGCCTACGAGCAGTACTTC; d_call: TRBD1; j_call: TRBJ2-7; v_call: TRBV6-5; clone_size: NA
cdr3_aa: CASSRGRPGGIQYF; cdr3_nt: TGTGCCAGCAGCAGGGGACGTCCAGGGGGCATTCAGTACTTC; d_call: TRBD1; j_call: TRBJ2-4; v_call: TRBV7-2; clone_size: few
cdr3_aa: CASSSHRKRNTGELFF; cdr3_nt: TGTGCCAGCAGTTCCCACAGGAAACGGAACACCGGGGAGCTGTTTTTT; d_call: NA; j_call: TRBJ2-2; v_call: TRBV12-3/TRBV12-4; clone_size: few
cdr3_aa: CASRFLAGGENIQYF; cdr3_nt: TGCGCCAGCAGATTTCTAGCGGGAGGAGAGAACATTCAGTACTTC; d_call: TRBD2; j_call: TRBJ2-4; v_call: TRBV5-1; clone_size: few
cdr3_aa: CASSLVHGGSYEQYF; cdr3_nt: TGTGCCAGCAGCTTAGTGCACGGGGGTTCCTACGAGCAGTACTTC; d_call: NA; j_call: TRBJ2-7; v_call: TRBV7-6; clone_size: NA
cdr3_aa: CASSRGLAGGFSYEQYF; cdr3_nt: TGTGCCAGCAGCCGCGGACTAGCGGGGGGATTCTCCTACGAGCAGTACTTC; d_call: TRBD2; j_call: TRBJ2-7; v_call: TRBV4-2; clone_size: many
cdr3_aa: CATPGTIDHNEQFF; cdr3_nt: TGTGCCACCCCCGGGACTATCGACCACAATGAGCAGTTCTTC; d_call: TRBD2; j_call: TRBJ2-1; v_call: TRBV7-2; clone_size: few
cdr3_aa: CSARGQQNTEAFF; cdr3_nt: TGCAGCGCCCGCGGGCAGCAGAACACTGAAGCTTTCTTT; d_call: NA; j_call: TRBJ1-1; v_call: TRBV29-1; clone_size: NA
cdr3_aa: CSAPSPLAGDGYTGELFF; cdr3_nt: TGCAGTGCCCCCTCCCCTCTAGCGGGAGATGGGTACACCGGGGAGCTGTTTTTT; d_call: TRBD2; j_call: TRBJ2-2; v_call: TRBV20-1; clone_size: few
cdr3_aa: CASSPQRAQPYEQYF; cdr3_nt: TGTGCCAGCAGCCCCCAGAGAGCTCAGCCCTACGAGCAGTACTTC; d_call: NA; j_call: TRBJ2-7; v_call: TRBV7-9; clone_size: few
cdr3_aa: CASGLPPPLGTQYF; cdr3_nt: TGTGCTAGTGGTTTACCGCCGCCCTTAGGGACCCAGTACTTC; d_call: NA; j_call: TRBJ2-5; v_call: TRBV12-5; clone_size: few
cdr3_aa: CASSTGEKLFF; cdr3_nt: TGTGCCAGCAGTACAGGTGAAAAACTGTTTTTT; d_call: NA; j_call: TRBJ1-4; v_call: TRBV27; clone_size: few
cdr3_aa: CASSQAVFGTVAYEQYF; cdr3_nt: TGCGCCAGCAGCCAAGCAGTTTTTGGGACTGTAGCCTACGAGCAGTACTTC; d_call: NA; j_call: TRBJ2-7; v_call: TRBV4-3; clone_size: few
cdr3_aa: CSVSGTSGENTGELFF; cdr3_nt: TGCAGCGTTTCCGGGACTAGCGGGGAAAACACCGGGGAGCTGTTTTTT; d_call: TRBD2; j_call: TRBJ2-2; v_call: TRBV29-1; clone_size: NA
cdr3_aa: CSATWPVRYEQYF; cdr3_nt: TGCAGTGCTACCTGGCCAGTTCGGTACGAGCAGTACTTC; d_call: NA; j_call: TRBJ2-7; v_call: TRBV20-1; clone_size: NA
cdr3_aa: CSATGNNEQFF; cdr3_nt: TGCAGCGCGACAGGGAACAATGAGCAGTTCTTC; d_call: TRBD1; j_call: TRBJ2-1; v_call: TRBV29-1; clone_size: NA
cdr3_aa: CASQTGGAHQETQYF; cdr3_nt: TGTGCCAGTCAAACAGGGGGCGCACACCAAGAGACCCAGTACTTC; d_call: TRBD1; j_call: TRBJ2-5; v_call: TRBV6-1; clone_size: NA
cdr3_aa: CATSRDYQTGELFF; cdr3_nt: TGTGCCACCAGCAGGGACTATCAAACCGGGGAGCTGTTTTTT; d_call: NA; j_call: TRBJ2-2; v_call: TRBV15; clone_size: many
cdr3_aa: CAISGGTIGELFF; cdr3_nt: TGTGCCATCAGTGGCGGGACGATTGGGGAGCTGTTTTTT; d_call: NA; j_call: TRBJ2-2; v_call: TRBV10-3; clone_size: many
cdr3_aa: CASSFGGPNEKLFF; cdr3_nt: TGTGCCAGCAGCTTCGGGGGGCCGAATGAAAAACTGTTTTTT; d_call: NA; j_call: TRBJ1-4; v_call: TRBV7-9; clone_size: few
cdr3_aa: CASSLDAGLNTEAFF; cdr3_nt: TGCGCCAGCAGCTTGGACGCGGGGCTGAACACTGAAGCTTTCTTT; d_call: NA; j_call: TRBJ1-1; v_call: TRBV5-1; clone_size: few
cdr3_aa: CASSPGLAGGPDTQYF; cdr3_nt: TGTGCCAGTAGCCCTGGACTAGCGGGAGGCCCAGATACGCAGTATTTT; d_call: TRBD2; j_call: TRBJ2-3; v_call: TRBV19; clone_size: NA
cdr3_aa: CAISAGLARRIGQYF; cdr3_nt: TGTGCCATCAGTGCCGGACTAGCTCGGAGGATAGGGCAGTACTTC; d_call: TRBD2; j_call: TRBJ2-7; v_call: TRBV10-3; clone_size: NA
cdr3_aa: CATSLGRSYEQYF; cdr3_nt: TGTGCCACCAGTCTGGGCCGCTCCTACGAGCAGTACTTC; d_call: NA; j_call: TRBJ2-7; v_call: TRBV24-1; clone_size: NA
cdr3_aa: CASSQYTEVNTEAFF; cdr3_nt: TGCGCCAGCAGCCAATACACAGAAGTGAACACTGAAGCTTTCTTT; d_call: NA; j_call: TRBJ1-1; v_call: TRBV4-3; clone_size: NA
cdr3_aa: CASSYEGGLWSPLHF; cdr3_nt: TGTGCCAGCAGTTACGAGGGGGGATTATGGTCACCCCTCCACTTT; d_call: NA; j_call: TRBJ1-6; v_call: TRBV6-5; clone_size: few
cdr3_aa: CASSSTSGSYNEQFF; cdr3_nt: TGTGCCAGCAGCTCTACTAGCGGGAGTTACAATGAGCAGTTCTTC; d_call: TRBD2; j_call: TRBJ2-1; v_call: TRBV7-2; clone_size: many
cdr3_aa: CASSQGQTYEQYF; cdr3_nt: TGTGCCAGCAGTCAAGGACAGACCTACGAGCAGTACTTC; d_call: NA; j_call: TRBJ2-7; v_call: TRBV12-3/TRBV12-4; clone_size: NA
cdr3_aa: CASSLGQGHNQPQHF; cdr3_nt: TGCGCCAGCAGCCTCGGACAGGGACACAATCAGCCCCAGCATTTT; d_call: TRBD1; j_call: TRBJ1-5; v_call: TRBV5-1; clone_size: NA
cdr3_aa: CSARTSGEQYF; cdr3_nt: TGCAGTGCTCGGACTAGCGGCGAGCAGTACTTC; d_call: TRBD2; j_call: TRBJ2-7; v_call: TRBV20-1; clone_size: few